There are a few counts of the clone carrying this T cell receptor beta chain. The CDR3 has 14 residues. V shed 3 bases and J shed 2 bases, with 10 bases lying between them. Germline CDR1 reads LGHNT; CDR2 reads FRNRAP. This record comes from a study of blood T cell repertoires in COVID-19. The table came from immunoSEQ multiplex PCR; TCRdb's copy has only in-frame clones and leaves some out. Seen here are around 180,000 clones, 65% to 80% observed once, and the top ten hold roughly a sixth. The chain combines TRBV12-5 with TRBJ1-2; D is ambiguous. Sequenced: PBMCs or T cells enriched from blood (not recorded which). The sequence came from a woman aged 50 to 60 with acute COVID-19. This CDR3 is CASGFGSRNYGYTF. The CDR3 DNA reads TGTGCTAGTGGTTTCGGTTCTCGGAACTATGGCTACACCTTC.